Listed here is a single T cell receptor beta chain. This entry is derived from a study of blood T cell repertoires in COVID-19. Background on the study: There were acute and convalescent COVID-19 samples, and they came from the United States, Italy and Spain. In each case, the material was cDNA or gDNA derived from T cells, B-cell-depleted T cells, or PBMCs.

Original processing notes: By means of reference gene primer amplification, nucleated cell counts were estimated. Profiling relied on immunoSEQ multiplex PCR, and the TCRdb table lists in-frame clones only, not all of them. D and trimming were read from the DNA, whereas the V and J calls and clone size are those reported in that table. The sample lists 370,000 or so clones; approximately 87% were seen once. Sequencing input: PBMCs or T cells enriched from blood (not recorded which). This sequence was found in a man aged 25 to 40 who had recovered from COVID-19.

DNA for the CDR3: TGTGCCAGCAGTCTGAGAGGGAGGCAGGGGGCGATGAACACTGAAGCTTTCTTT. This translates into CASSLRGRQGAMNTEAFF. This sequence joins TRBV2 and TRBJ1-1; 8 nucleotides line up with TRBD1. V shed 5 bases and J 0 bases; nucleotides not matched to a gene: 14. Germline V gene lookup returns CDR1 SNHLY and CDR2 FYNNEI. The CDR3 length is 18 residues.